This T cell receptor beta chain was sequenced in a study of patients and donors after allogeneic stem cell transplantation. Trimming removed 0 bases from V and 10 bases from J, with 7 bases in between. There are 13 residues in the CDR3. Germline V gene lookup returns CDR1 SGHAT and CDR2 FQNNGV. TCRdb reprocessed the RT-PCR reads via MiXCR and lists one record per CDR3 protein. The data contain roughly 940,000 distinct CDR3 sequences, about a sixth of them seen just once; the ten biggest clones take up 5% to 6.5%. The sequenced material came from blood, either unsorted or a sorted T cell fraction (not recorded which). The chain links TRBV11-2 to TRBJ1-6; no reliable D call. This TCR came from a human donor who was either an allogeneic HSCT recipient or a stem cell or donor lymphocyte infusion donor (not recorded which). It is not recorded whose cells these are; they may come from a transplant donor. The CDR3 here is CASSLDLGSPLHF. The CDR3 DNA is TGTGCCAGCAGCTTAGATCTTGGATCACCCCTCCACTTT.